The 27 T cell receptor beta chains reported below all come from one sample, sequenced in a study of Ad26.COV2.S vaccination and SARS-CoV-2 variants. Only in-frame clones appear in the TCRdb table, and some are missing; sequencing was by immunoSEQ multiplex PCR. The sample lists hundreds of thousands of clones; approximately 85% were seen once. Stated treatment: roughly 19 received Ad26.COV2.S at low or high dose, single or two shots; roughly five received placebo; per-sample allocation not given. Day 63 after the first injection of vaccine or placebo was the sampling time. The material was peripheral blood, obtained in a trial of Ad26.COV2.S vaccine versus placebo. These receptors all come from a person between 18 and 65 years old who received the Ad26.COV2.S COVID-19 vaccine or a placebo.

The chain recombines TRBV5-1 with TRBJ1-3; D unclear. Trimming took off 6 bases at V and 3 bases at J, with 10 bases between the two ends. Germline CDR1 and CDR2: SGHRS and YFSETQ. The length of the CDR3 is 13 residues. CDR3 in DNA: TGCGCCAGCATGTGGGAAGGTGGAAACACCATATATTTT. This gives the protein CASMWEGGNTIYF.

This clone came up a few times. Other DNA sequences within the sample encode an identical CDR3. The chain has TRBV7-2 and TRBJ2-1; 12 bases align to TRBD2. Germline CDR1 reads SGHTA; CDR2 reads FQGNSA. Losses at the gene ends were 5 bases for V and 4 bases for J; bases not matched to a gene: 3. The CDR3 length is 15 residues. Here the CDR3 reads CASSLGLAGYNEQFF. The CDR3, as DNA: TGTGCCAGCAGCCTGGGACTAGCGGGTTACAATGAGCAGTTCTTC.

This chain connects TRBV7-2 to TRBJ2-7; no clear D. CDR1 and CDR2 from the germline V gene are SGHTA and FQGNSA. The CDR3 runs to 14 residues. Between the trimmed V and J ends, which lost 5 bases and 4 bases, there was a span of 15 bases. The CDR3 protein is CASSHDVYRYEQYF. The CDR3 nucleotides are TGTGCCAGCAGCCACGATGTCTATCGATACGAGCAGTACTTC.

V gene TRBV29-1 combines with J gene TRBJ2-2, with D perhaps TRBD2 (6 bases). V was clipped by 5 bases and J by 7 bases, with 14 bases between them. This CDR3 has 13 amino acids. Germline V gene sequence: CDR1 SQVTM, CDR2 ANQGSEA. CDR3: CSVSRRDGGELFF. Written as DNA, the CDR3 is TGCAGCGTTTCTCGGAGGGACGGCGGGGAGCTGTTTTTT.

This clone was recorded once. The chain joins TRBV19 to TRBJ1-2; no definite D call. Germline values: CDR1 LNHDA, CDR2 SQIVND (reference sequence). With 10 bases removed from V and 0 bases from J, the gap between germline ends came to 9 bases. The CDR3 has 12 residues. The CDR3 DNA follows: TGTGCCACAGGCAGAGCTAACTATGGCTACACCTTC. Translated, it gives CATGRANYGYTF.

The V gene is TRBV3-1 (or the pseudogene TRBV3-2), the J gene TRBJ2-1; TRBD1 aligns across 9 bases. Germline-derived CDR1 and CDR2 are LGHDT and YNNKEL (reference sequence). CDR3 size: 15 residues. V was clipped by 6 bases and J by 6 bases; unmatched bases: 9. CDR3 loop: CASRAGTGKVNEQFF. The CDR3 coding sequence is TGTGCCAGCAGAGCCGGGACAGGGAAGGTCAATGAGCAGTTCTTC.

This chain joins TRBV12-3 or TRBV12-4 and TRBJ1-6; D is ambiguous. The length of the CDR3 is 13 residues. The V gene lost 2 bases and the J gene lost 10 bases, with 9 bases spanning the gap. The CDR3 coding sequence is TGTGCCAGCAGTTTACAGGCGGACTCACCCCTCCACTTT. It specifies CASSLQADSPLHF.

The J gene is TRBJ2-7, the V gene TRBV30; 8 bases map to TRBD2. Germline V gene sequence: CDR1 GTSNPN, CDR2 SVGIG (reference sequence). V dropped 1 base and J dropped 5; count of bases not matched to a gene: 10. There are 15 residues in the CDR3. This CDR3 reads CAWSGELGLEDEQYF. The CDR3, as DNA: TGTGCCTGGAGTGGAGAGTTGGGACTAGAAGACGAGCAGTACTTC.

The J gene is TRBJ2-2, the V gene TRBV9, with 9 bases that match TRBD2. The junction had 10 bases not matched to a gene; V was cut back by 4 bases and J by 6 bases. The V gene's germline CDR1 is SGDLS and CDR2 YYNGEE. CDR3 length equals 16 residues. CDR3 sequence (DNA): TGTGCCAGCAGCTCCCCGGCAGGGACTAGCCCCGGGGAGCTGTTTTTT. Protein: CASSSPAGTSPGELFF.

The chain is built from TRBV19 and TRBJ1-4; D is unresolved. Germline assignment: CDR1 LNHDA and CDR2 SQIVND (reference sequence). The ends were cut back, 5 bases at V and 7 bases at J, with 11 bases in the middle. The CDR3 is 13 amino acids. CDR3 DNA: TGTGCCAGTAGTTCCTCAGTGGGTGAAAAACTGTTTTTT. Protein sequence: CASSSSVGEKLFF.

Concerning this clone itself: Just one base apart from a much larger clone, this may be a read error. Other nucleotide sequences from this sample produce the same CDR3. CDR3: CASSPLAGNTGELFF. In DNA, the CDR3 is TGTGCCAGCAGCCCACTAGCGGGCAACACCGGGGAGCTGTTTTTT. V is TRBV7-2 and J is TRBJ2-2; 9 bases agree with TRBD2. The CDR3 spans 15 residues. V was clipped by 5 bases and J by 2 bases; unmatched bases: 3. Per the germline V gene, CDR1 is SGHTA and CDR2 is FQGNSA.

The chain uses TRBV5-8 and TRBJ1-2, with unresolved D. Trimming shortened V by 4 bases and J by 5 bases, and 18 bases separated the two germline ends. This CDR3 comprises 15 residues. From germline, CDR1 is SGHTS and CDR2 YDEGEE. The CDR3 reads CASSHDRAGAYGYTF. In nucleotides, the CDR3 is TGTGCCAGCAGCCATGACCGGGCGGGAGCTTATGGCTACACCTTC.

The chain uses TRBV2 and TRBJ2-7; D possibly corresponds to TRBD2 (7 bases). In germline, CDR1 is SNHLY, CDR2 FYNNEI. Trimming pared 2 bases from V and 6 bases from J, leaving 14 bases between. The CDR3 loop spans 14 amino acids. The CDR3 DNA reads TGTGCCAGCAGTGAACAAACAGGGAGGGGCGAGCAGTACTTC. It specifies CASSEQTGRGEQYF.

The chain recombines TRBV24-1 with TRBJ2-3; 11 bases align to TRBD1. Looked up from germline, CDR1 is KGHDR and CDR2 is SFDVKD. The V segment lost 2 bases and the J segment 6 bases; nucleotides outside the gene matches: 3. The CDR3 loop spans 15 amino acids. Here the CDR3 reads CATSDSRDRGDTQYF. CDR3 bases: TGTGCCACCAGTGATTCGCGGGACAGGGGGGATACGCAGTATTTT.

J is TRBJ2-7 and V is TRBV9, with D perhaps TRBD2 (6 bases). V lost 4 bases to trimming and J lost 7 bases, with 18 bases between them. The CDR3 totals 14 residues. The V gene's germline CDR1 is SGDLS and CDR2 YYNGEE. CDR3 in DNA: TGTGCCAGCAGCCCGCGGGACTGGACGGGGGAGCAGTACTTC. As protein: CASSPRDWTGEQYF.

In its sample, this clone was seen once. The V gene is TRBV10-3, the J gene TRBJ1-2; D might be TRBD1 (5 bases). The CDR3 spans 14 residues. Germline assignment: CDR1 ENHRY and CDR2 SYGVKD. V lost 6 bases to trimming and J lost 3 bases, with 14 bases between them. DNA for the CDR3: TGTGCCATCAGCCCCTGGGGGGGTGACTATGGCTACACCTTC. Its translation: CAISPWGGDYGYTF.

This clone has a handful of counts. The chain is built from TRBV19 and TRBJ2-5; D uncertain. Germline V gives CDR1 LNHDA, CDR2 SQIVND (reference sequence). The CDR3 extends over 15 amino acids. Deletions cut 1 base from V and 0 bases from J, with 9 bases between. CDR3 nucleotide sequence: TGTGCCAGTAGTATAGGCAATGGGTACCAAGAGACCCAGTACTTC. Translated, it gives CASSIGNGYQETQYF.

DNA of the CDR3: TGTGCCTGGGTTAGCGGGGGGACCATTAGCACAGATACGCAGTATTTT. Its protein is CAWVSGGTISTDTQYF. This rearrangement joins TRBV30 to TRBJ2-3, with TRBD2 identical over 10 bases. The CDR3 length is 16 residues. CDR1 is GTSNPN and CDR2 is SVGIG in the germline V gene (reference sequence). V lost 5 bases, J lost 0 bases, and 8 bases stayed unmatched. Full variable domain (outside the CDR3, taken from reference TRBV30 and TRBJ2-3): SQTIHQWPATLVQPVGSPLSLECTVEGTSNPNLYWYRQAAGRGLQLLFYSVGIGQISSEVPQNLSASRPQDRQFILSSKKLLLSDSGFYLCAWVSGGTISTDTQYFGPGTRLTVL.

This clone has only a few counts. V and J are TRBV6-5 and TRBJ1-1; D not certain. CDR1 and CDR2 (germline): MNHEY, SVGAGI. Trimming took 9 bases from V and 1 from J, leaving 9 bases between them. This CDR3 spans 12 amino acids. The CDR3 DNA reads as TGTGCCAGTGGCAGACAGAACACTGAAGCTTTCTTT. It specifies CASGRQNTEAFF.

This clone was seen a single time. CDR3 coding DNA: TGTGCCAGCAAGACTGTGTCCTACGAGCAGTACTTC. Translating it yields CASKTVSYEQYF. The rearrangement uses TRBV2 and TRBJ2-7; D ambiguous. The CDR3 contains 12 residues. V was pared by 7 bases and J by 1 base, with 8 bases between. CDR1 is SNHLY, CDR2 FYNNEI, per germline.

The gene calls are TRBV12-3 or TRBV12-4 and TRBJ2-2; D remains ambiguous. Trimming cost V 8 bases and J 5 bases, with 9 bases left between them. There are 12 residues in the CDR3. As DNA, the CDR3 is TGTGCCAGCCACTGGGGTACCGGGGAGCTGTTTTTT. Protein: CASHWGTGELFF.

V usage is TRBV28 and J usage is TRBJ2-7; perhaps TRBD1 as D (6 bases). The ends were cut back, 3 bases at V and 2 bases at J, with 8 bases in the middle. The CDR3 covers 13 residues. Germline-derived CDR1 and CDR2 are MDHEN and SYDVKM. The CDR3 is CASSFTGTYEQYF. CDR3 in DNA: TGTGCCAGCAGTTTCACAGGGACCTACGAGCAGTACTTC. Supplemented by reference TRBV28 and TRBJ2-7, the full variable domain reads DVKVTQSSRYLVKRTGEKVFLECVQDMDHENMFWYRQDPGLGLRLIYFSYDVKMKEKGDIPEGYSVSREKKERFSLILESASTNQTSMYLCASSFTGTYEQYFGPGTRLTVT.

This clone was counted a few times. V and J are TRBV10-3 and TRBJ2-7; D unclear. The V gene's germline CDR1 is ENHRY and CDR2 SYGVKD. V was clipped by 11 bases and J by 3 bases, with 17 bases between them. This CDR3 comprises 13 residues. Here the CDR3 DNA reads TGTGCCTCCCAAGGTCGACTCAACTACGAGCAGTACTTC. As protein: CASQGRLNYEQYF.

V gene TRBV5-1 combines with J gene TRBJ2-6; D unclear. CDR1 and CDR2 from the germline V gene are SGHRS and YFSETQ. The V gene lost 2 bases and the J gene lost 2 bases, with 8 bases spanning the gap. The length of the CDR3 is 15 residues. CDR3 nucleotides: TGCGCCAGCAGCTTAGGGCCGGCTGGGGCCAACGTCCTGACTTTC. Its protein product is CASSLGPAGANVLTF.

The rearrangement uses TRBV4-3 and TRBJ2-3; D perhaps matches TRBD1 (7 bases). This CDR3 is built from 17 residues. Germline CDR1 reads LGHNA; CDR2 reads YSLEER. Between the trimmed V and J ends, which lost 3 bases and 1 base, there was a span of 17 bases. The CDR3 here is CASSQAGGGSRTDTQYF. The CDR3 DNA sequence: TGCGCCAGCAGCCAGGCTGGAGGGGGCTCACGCACAGATACGCAGTATTTT.

J is TRBJ2-7 and V is TRBV11-2; possible D gene TRBD2, 5 bases. V was shortened by 1 base and J by 4 bases, with 14 bases between the two germline ends. Germline CDR1 is SGHAT and CDR2 is FQNNGV. This CDR3 has 15 residues. In DNA, the CDR3 is TGTGCCAGCAGCTTAGCGGCGCTGCCGGGGTACGAGCAGTACTTC. Encoded protein: CASSLAALPGYEQYF.

For this clone: Within the sample, other DNA sequences also encode this same CDR3. The chain joins TRBV12-3 or TRBV12-4 to TRBJ2-7; D is undetermined. This CDR3 region has 11 residues. Trimming removed 5 bases at V and 3 bases at J, with 5 bases between. CDR3 DNA: TGTGCCAGCAGTCCTCACTACGAGCAGTACTTC. Translated: CASSPHYEQYF.